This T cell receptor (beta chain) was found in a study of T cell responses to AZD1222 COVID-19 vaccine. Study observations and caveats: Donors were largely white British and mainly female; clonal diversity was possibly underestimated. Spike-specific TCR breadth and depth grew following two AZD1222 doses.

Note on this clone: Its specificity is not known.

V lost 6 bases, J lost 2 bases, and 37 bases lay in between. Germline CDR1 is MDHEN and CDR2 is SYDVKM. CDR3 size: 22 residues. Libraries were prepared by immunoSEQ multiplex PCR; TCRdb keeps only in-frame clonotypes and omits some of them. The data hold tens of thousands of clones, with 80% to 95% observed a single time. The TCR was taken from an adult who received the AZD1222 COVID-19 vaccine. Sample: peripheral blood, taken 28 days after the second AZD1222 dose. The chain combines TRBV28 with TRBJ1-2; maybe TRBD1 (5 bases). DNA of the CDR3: TGTGCCAGCAGACAGCCTTACCTCGACTGGGCCTCAGGGAGTAAAGTGAACTATGGCTACACCTTC. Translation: CASRQPYLDWASGSKVNYGYTF.